This T cell receptor beta chain was recorded in a study of PD-1 blockade in classical Hodgkin lymphoma. Whole-study results and caveats: The causes of the repertoire differences, possibly disease activity or prior therapy, remain undefined.

Measured with immunoSEQ multiplex PCR; TCRdb has only the in-frame clones, and not every one. Of about 30,000 clones listed, about 85% were seen once; the top ten hold 2.4%. CDR3 size: 16 residues. Germline CDR1 reads LGHNA; CDR2 reads YNFKEQ. V shed 3 bases and J shed 2 bases, with 15 bases lying between them. About this clone: Its antigen is still unknown.

There was relapse after autologous stem cell transplantation in every patient, and there was variation in brentuximab vedotin exposure. CD4+ T cells were purified from thawed PBMCs by magnetic negative selection. The TCR originated in a human donor with classical Hodgkin lymphoma. The sample consisted of CD4+ T cells from blood, taken at baseline. V usage is TRBV4-2 and J usage is TRBJ2-3, with a weak D call TRBD2 (6 bases). The CDR3, as DNA: TGTGCCAGCAGCCAGAGGGTTGGACTACCCACAGATACGCAGTATTTT. Translating it yields CASSQRVGLPTDTQYF.